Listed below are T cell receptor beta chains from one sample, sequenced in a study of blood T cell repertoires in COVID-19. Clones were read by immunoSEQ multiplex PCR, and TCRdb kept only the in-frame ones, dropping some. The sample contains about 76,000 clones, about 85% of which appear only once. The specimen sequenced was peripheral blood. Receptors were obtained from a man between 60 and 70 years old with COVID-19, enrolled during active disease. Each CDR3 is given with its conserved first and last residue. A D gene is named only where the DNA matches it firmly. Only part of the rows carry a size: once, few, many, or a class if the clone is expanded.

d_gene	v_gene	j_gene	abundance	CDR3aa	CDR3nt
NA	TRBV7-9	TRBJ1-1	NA	CASSLYPRTEHMNTEAFF	TGTGCCAGCAGCTTATACCCTCGGACAGAACACATGAACACTGAAGCTTTCTTT
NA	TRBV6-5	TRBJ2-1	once	CASRGRLSWNEQFF	TGTGCCTCCCGGGGGAGGTTGTCTTGGAATGAGCAGTTCTTC
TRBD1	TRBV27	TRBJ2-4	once	CASSPTTGGTFGNIQYF	TGTGCCAGCAGTCCCACGACAGGGGGTACTTTCGGAAACATTCAGTACTTC
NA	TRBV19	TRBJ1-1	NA	CASSKRGLTEAFF	TGTGCCAGTAGCAAGCGGGGGCTCACTGAAGCTTTCTTT
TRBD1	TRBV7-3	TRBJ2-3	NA	CASSPGQERGRTQYF	TGTGCCAGCAGCCCGGGACAGGAAAGGGGACGTACGCAGTATTTT
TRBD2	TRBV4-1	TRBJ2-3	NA	CASKLAAGGLSTDTQYF	TGCGCCAGCAAGTTAGCAGCGGGGGGCCTAAGCACAGATACGCAGTATTTT
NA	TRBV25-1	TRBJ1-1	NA	CASSEDLGYEDTEAFF	TGTGCCAGCAGTGAGGACTTAGGATATGAGGACACTGAAGCTTTCTTT
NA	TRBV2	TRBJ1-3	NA	CASSISGNTIYF	TGTGCCAGCTCCATTTCTGGAAACACCATATATTTT
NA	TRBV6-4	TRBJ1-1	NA	CASSAGMNTEAFF	TGTGCCAGCAGTGCAGGGATGAACACTGAAGCTTTCTTT
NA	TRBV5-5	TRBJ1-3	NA	CASSTNRAQNTIYF	TGTGCCAGCAGTACCAACAGAGCCCAAAACACCATATATTTT
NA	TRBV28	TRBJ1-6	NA	CASSPGTGGYSPLHF	TGTGCCAGCAGTCCCGGGACGGGAGGGTATTCACCCCTCCACTTT
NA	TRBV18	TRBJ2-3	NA	CASSPLTSRDTQYF	TGTGCCAGCTCACCTTTGACTTCGAGAGATACGCAGTATTTT
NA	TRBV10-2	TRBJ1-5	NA	CASSVGNQPQHF	TGCGCCAGCAGTGTCGGCAATCAGCCCCAGCATTTT
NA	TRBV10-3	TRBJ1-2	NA	CAISESGARSF	TGTGCCATCAGTGAGTCAGGGGCCAGGAGCTTC
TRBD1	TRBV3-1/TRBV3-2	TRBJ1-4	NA	CASSHTGGDNEKLFF	TGTGCCAGCAGCCACACAGGGGGCGACAACGAAAAACTGTTTTTT
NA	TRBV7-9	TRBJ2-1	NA	CASSFPGERNEQFF	TGTGCCAGCAGCTTTCCGGGAGAGAGGAATGAGCAGTTCTTC
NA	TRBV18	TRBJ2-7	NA	CASSDGSYGTYEQYF	TGTGCCAGCTCAGATGGGTCCTACGGGACCTACGAGCAGTACTTC
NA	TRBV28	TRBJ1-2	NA	CASTTPTGMGYGYTF	TGTGCCAGCACGACTCCAACAGGGATGGGCTATGGCTACACCTTC
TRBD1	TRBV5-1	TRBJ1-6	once	CASSSDRGHNSPLHF	TGCGCCAGCAGCTCCGACAGGGGACATAATTCACCCCTCCACTTT
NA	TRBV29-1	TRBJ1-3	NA	CSVEVSYSGNTIYF	TGCAGCGTGGAGGTCAGTTACTCTGGAAACACCATATATTTT
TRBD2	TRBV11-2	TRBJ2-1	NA	CASSQSGRAKGEQFF	TGTGCCAGCAGCCAAAGCGGGAGGGCAAAGGGTGAGCAGTTCTTC
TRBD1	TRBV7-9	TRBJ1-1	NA	CALRGTGMNTEAFF	TGTGCCCTACGCGGGACAGGTATGAACACTGAAGCTTTCTTT
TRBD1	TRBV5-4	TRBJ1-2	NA	CASSLMLHGTGSGGYTF	TGTGCCAGCAGCTTGATGCTCCACGGGACAGGGTCAGGTGGCTACACCTTC
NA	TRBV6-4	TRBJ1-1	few	CASSDGSMNTEAFF	TGTGCCAGCAGTGACGGCAGTATGAACACTGAAGCTTTCTTT
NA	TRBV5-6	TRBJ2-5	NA	CASSWGRGETQYF	TGTGCCAGCAGTTGGGGAAGGGGTGAGACCCAGTACTTC
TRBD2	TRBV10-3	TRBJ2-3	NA	CAISESQREGTDTQYF	TGTGCCATCAGTGAGTCCCAGCGGGAGGGTACAGATACGCAGTATTTT
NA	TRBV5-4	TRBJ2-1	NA	CASSLDLTGVEQFF	TGTGCCAGCAGCTTGGATCTGACGGGGGTCGAGCAGTTCTTC
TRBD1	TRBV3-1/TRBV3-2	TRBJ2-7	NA	CASQQGGHYEQYF	TGTGCCAGCCAACAGGGGGGTCACTACGAGCAGTACTTC
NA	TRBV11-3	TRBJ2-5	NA	CASSLGGGSGETQYF	TGTGCCAGCAGCTTAGGAGGGGGCAGCGGGGAGACCCAGTACTTC
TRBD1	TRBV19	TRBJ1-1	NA	CASSDLSGTGTEAFF	TGTGCCAGTAGTGACCTATCCGGGACAGGGACTGAAGCTTTCTTT
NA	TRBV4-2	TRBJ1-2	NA	CASSQDGDTLYGYTF	TGTGCCAGCAGCCAAGATGGGGACACCCTCTATGGCTACACCTTC
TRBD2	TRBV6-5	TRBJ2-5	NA	CASSGLAEGETQYF	TGTGCCAGCAGCGGACTAGCGGAAGGGGAGACCCAGTACTTC
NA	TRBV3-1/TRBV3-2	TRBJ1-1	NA	CASSQVAQGRFRTEAFF	TGTGCCAGCAGCCAAGTAGCACAGGGTAGGTTTCGGACTGAAGCTTTCTTT
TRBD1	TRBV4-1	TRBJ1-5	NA	CASSQAQGGNQPQHF	TGCGCCAGCAGCCAGGCCCAGGGGGGCAATCAGCCCCAGCATTTT
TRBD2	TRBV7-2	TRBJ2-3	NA	CASSFPSGSTDTQYF	TGTGCCAGCAGCTTTCCTAGCGGGAGCACAGATACGCAGTATTTT
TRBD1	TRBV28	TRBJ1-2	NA	CASRGTGVDYGYTF	TGTGCCAGCAGGGGGACAGGGGTCGACTATGGCTACACCTTC
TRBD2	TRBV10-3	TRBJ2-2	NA	CAIRTGLAGVYTGELFF	TGTGCCATCAGAACCGGACTAGCGGGTGTTTACACCGGGGAGCTGTTTTTT
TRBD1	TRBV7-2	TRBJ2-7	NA	CASSTRPGTGYEQYF	TGTGCCAGCAGCACTCGACCCGGGACAGGGTACGAGCAGTACTTC
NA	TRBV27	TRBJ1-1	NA	CASSLQGQNTEAFF	TGTGCCAGCAGTTTACAGGGACAGAACACTGAAGCTTTCTTT
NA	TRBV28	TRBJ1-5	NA	CASSRGTGTNSNQPQHF	TGTGCCAGCTCCCGGGGTACCGGGACAAATAGCAATCAGCCCCAGCATTTT
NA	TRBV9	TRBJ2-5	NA	CASSVGSLAETQYF	TGTGCCAGCAGCGTAGGTTCGCTGGCAGAGACCCAGTACTTC
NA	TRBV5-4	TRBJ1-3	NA	CASSLSGSGNTIYF	TGTGCCAGCAGCTTATCGGGGTCCGGAAACACCATATATTTT
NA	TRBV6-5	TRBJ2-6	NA	CASRVLSSGANVLTF	TGTGCCAGCAGGGTCCTTAGCTCTGGGGCCAACGTCCTGACTTTC
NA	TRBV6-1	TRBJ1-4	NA	CASSEGGGGATNEKLFF	TGTGCCAGCAGTGAAGGGGGAGGGGGAGCAACTAATGAAAAACTGTTTTTT